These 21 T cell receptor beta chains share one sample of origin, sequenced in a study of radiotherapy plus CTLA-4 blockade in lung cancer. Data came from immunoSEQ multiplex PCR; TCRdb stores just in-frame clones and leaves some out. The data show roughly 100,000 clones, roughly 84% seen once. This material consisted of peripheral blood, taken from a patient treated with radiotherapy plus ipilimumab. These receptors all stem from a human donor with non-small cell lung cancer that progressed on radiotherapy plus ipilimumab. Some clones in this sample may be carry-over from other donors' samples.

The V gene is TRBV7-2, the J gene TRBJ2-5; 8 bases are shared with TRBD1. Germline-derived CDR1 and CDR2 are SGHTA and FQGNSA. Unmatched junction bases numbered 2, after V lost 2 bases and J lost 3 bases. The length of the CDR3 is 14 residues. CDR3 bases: TGTGCCAGCAGCTTAATGGGACAGGAAGAGACCCAGTACTTC. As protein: CASSLMGQEETQYF.

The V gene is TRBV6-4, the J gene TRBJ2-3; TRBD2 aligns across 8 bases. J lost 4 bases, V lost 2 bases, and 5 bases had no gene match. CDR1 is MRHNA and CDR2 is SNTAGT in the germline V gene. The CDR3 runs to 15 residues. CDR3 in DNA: TGTGCCAGCAGTGACGGTGCGGGGGGCGCAGATACGCAGTATTTT. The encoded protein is CASSDGAGGADTQYF.

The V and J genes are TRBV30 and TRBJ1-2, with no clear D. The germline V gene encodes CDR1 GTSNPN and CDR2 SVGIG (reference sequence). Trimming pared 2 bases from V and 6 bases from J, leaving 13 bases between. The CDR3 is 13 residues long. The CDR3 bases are TGTGCCTGGAGTCGGGTCCTTGGCGATGGCTACACCTTC. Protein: CAWSRVLGDGYTF.

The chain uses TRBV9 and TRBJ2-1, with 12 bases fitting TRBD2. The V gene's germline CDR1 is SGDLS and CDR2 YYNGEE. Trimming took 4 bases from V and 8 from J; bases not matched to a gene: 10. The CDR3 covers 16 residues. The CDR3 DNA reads TGTGCCAGCAGCTCCCGGACTAGCGGGGACTGGGATGAGCAGTTCTTC. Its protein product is CASSSRTSGDWDEQFF.

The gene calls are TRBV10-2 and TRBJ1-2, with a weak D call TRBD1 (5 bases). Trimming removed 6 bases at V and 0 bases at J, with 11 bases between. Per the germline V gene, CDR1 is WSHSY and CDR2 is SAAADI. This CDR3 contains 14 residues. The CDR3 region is CASRDGGANYGYTF. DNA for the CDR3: TGCGCCAGCAGAGACGGGGGAGCTAACTATGGCTACACCTTC.

The CDR3 nucleotides are TGTGCCTGGAGTGTAATAGGGTTTGGGTTGAACACCGGGGAGCTGTTTTTT. Residues: CAWSVIGFGLNTGELFF. V usage is TRBV30 and J usage is TRBJ2-2; the D is unclear. The CDR3 totals 17 residues. Trimming cost V 0 bases and J 1 base, with 15 bases left between them. Germline lookup yields CDR1 GTSNPN and CDR2 SVGIG (reference sequence).

CDR3: CASSASANEKLFF. CDR3 DNA: TGTGCCAGCAGCGCCTCAGCTAATGAAAAACTGTTTTTT. V is TRBV7-3 and J is TRBJ1-4; no definite D call. CDR1 is SGHTA, CDR2 FQGTGA, per germline. Trimming pared 5 bases from V and 3 bases from J, leaving 7 bases between. The CDR3 is 13 amino acids.

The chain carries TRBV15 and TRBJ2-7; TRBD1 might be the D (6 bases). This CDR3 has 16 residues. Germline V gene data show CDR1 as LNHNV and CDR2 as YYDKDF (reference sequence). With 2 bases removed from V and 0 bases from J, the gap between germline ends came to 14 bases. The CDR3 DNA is TGTGCCACCAGCAGATCCACGGAACAGGGCTCCTACGAGCAGTACTTC. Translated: CATSRSTEQGSYEQYF.

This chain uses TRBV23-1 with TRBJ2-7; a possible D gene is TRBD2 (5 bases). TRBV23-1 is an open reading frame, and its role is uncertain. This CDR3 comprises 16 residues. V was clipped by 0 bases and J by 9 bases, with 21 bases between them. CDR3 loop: CASSQSPVSGIGTQYF. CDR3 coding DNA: TGCGCCAGCAGTCAATCCCCGGTTTCGGGAATAGGTACGCAGTACTTC.

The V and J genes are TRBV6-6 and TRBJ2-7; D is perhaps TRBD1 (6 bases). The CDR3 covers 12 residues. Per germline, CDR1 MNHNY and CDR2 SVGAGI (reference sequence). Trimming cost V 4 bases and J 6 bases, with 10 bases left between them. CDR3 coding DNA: TGTGCCAGCAGTTCGGGACAACGCGAGCAGTACTTC. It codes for CASSSGQREQYF.

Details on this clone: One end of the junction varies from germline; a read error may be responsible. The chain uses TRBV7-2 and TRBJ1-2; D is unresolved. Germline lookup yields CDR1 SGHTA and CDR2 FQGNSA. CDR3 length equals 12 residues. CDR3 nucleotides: TGTGCCAGCAGCTTAAGGAACAGAGGTCAGCACTTC. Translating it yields CASSLRNRGQHF.

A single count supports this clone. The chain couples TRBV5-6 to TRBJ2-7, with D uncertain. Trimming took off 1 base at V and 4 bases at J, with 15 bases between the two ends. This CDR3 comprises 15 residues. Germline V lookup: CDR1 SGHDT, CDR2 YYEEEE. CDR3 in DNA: TGTGCCAGCAGCTTGCTCTGGATACGTGGTTACGAGCAGTACTTC. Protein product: CASSLLWIRGYEQYF.

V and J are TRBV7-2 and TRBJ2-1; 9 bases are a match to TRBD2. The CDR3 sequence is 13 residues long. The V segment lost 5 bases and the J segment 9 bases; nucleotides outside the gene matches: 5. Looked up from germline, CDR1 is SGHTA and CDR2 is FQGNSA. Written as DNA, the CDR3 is TGTGCCAGCAGCCCAGGGACTAGCAGTGAGCAGTTCTTC. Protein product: CASSPGTSSEQFF.

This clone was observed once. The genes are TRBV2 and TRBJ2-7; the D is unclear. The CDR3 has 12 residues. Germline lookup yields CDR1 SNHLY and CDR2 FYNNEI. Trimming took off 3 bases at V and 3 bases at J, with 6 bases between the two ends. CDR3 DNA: TGTGCCAGCAGTGAGCTTCACTACGAGCAGTACTTC. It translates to CASSELHYEQYF. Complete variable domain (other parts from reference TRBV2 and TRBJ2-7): EPEVTQTPSHQVTQMGQEVILRCVPISNHLYFYWYRQILGQKVEFLVSFYNNEISEKSEIFDDQFSVERPDGSNFTLKIRSTKLEDSAMYFCASSELHYEQYFGPGTRLTVT.

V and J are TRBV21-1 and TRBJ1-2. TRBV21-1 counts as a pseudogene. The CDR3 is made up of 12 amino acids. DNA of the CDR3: TGTGCCAGCAGCAAGACGGATTATGGCTACACCTTC. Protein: CASSKTDYGYTF.

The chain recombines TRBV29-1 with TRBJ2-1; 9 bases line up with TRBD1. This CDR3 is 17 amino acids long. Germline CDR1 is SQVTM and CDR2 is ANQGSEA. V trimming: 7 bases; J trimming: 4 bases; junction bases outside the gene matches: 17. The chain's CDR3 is CSALDPGGQGTYNEQFF. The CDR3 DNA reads TGCAGCGCCCTGGACCCCGGTGGACAGGGGACATACAATGAGCAGTTCTTC.

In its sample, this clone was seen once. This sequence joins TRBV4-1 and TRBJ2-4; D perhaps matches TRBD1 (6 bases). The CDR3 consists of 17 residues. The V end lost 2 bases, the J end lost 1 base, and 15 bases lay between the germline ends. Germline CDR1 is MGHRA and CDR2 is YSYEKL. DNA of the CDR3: TGCGCCAGCAGCCAATTCGTCACAGGGCAGGCCAAAAACATTCAGTACTTC. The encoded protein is CASSQFVTGQAKNIQYF.

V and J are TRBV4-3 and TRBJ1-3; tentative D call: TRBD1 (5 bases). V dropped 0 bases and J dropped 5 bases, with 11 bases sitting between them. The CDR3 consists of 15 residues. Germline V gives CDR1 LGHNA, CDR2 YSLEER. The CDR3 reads CASSQDMTDRNTIYF. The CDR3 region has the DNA TGCGCCAGCAGCCAAGATATGACAGATAGAAACACCATATATTTT.

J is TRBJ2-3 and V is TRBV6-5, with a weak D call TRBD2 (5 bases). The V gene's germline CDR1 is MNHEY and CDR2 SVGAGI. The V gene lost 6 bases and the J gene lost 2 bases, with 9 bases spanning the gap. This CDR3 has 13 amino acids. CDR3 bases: TGTGCCAGCAGATATAGCGACACAGATACGCAGTATTTT. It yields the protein CASRYSDTDTQYF.

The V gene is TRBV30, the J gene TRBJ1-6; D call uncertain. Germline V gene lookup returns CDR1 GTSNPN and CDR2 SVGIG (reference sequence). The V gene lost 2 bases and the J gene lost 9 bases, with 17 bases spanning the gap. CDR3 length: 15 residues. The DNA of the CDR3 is TGTGCCTGGAGTCTCCAAAGTCGACAACCTTCACCCCTCCACTTT. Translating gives CAWSLQSRQPSPLHF.

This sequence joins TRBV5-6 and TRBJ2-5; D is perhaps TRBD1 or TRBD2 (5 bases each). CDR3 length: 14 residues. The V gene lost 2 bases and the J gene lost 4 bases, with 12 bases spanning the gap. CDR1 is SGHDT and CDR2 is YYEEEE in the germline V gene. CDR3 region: CASSFVWDVETQYF. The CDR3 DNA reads TGTGCCAGCAGCTTTGTGTGGGACGTAGAGACCCAGTACTTC.